The present T cell receptor beta chain was sequenced within a study of T-cell memory formation after mild COVID-19. The CDR3 is 11 residues long. V dropped 1 base and J dropped 5 bases, with 6 bases sitting between them. Per germline, CDR1 SQVTM and CDR2 ANQGSEA. Notes on this clonotype: Its cognate antigen is unknown.

5'RACE with constant-segment primers built TCRalpha and TCRbeta cDNA libraries with UMIs. TCRdb analysed the 5' RACE reads with MiXCR anew, one entry per CDR3 protein. The table includes some 300,000 distinct CDR3 sequences, 20% to 25% detected once. Study results and caveats: Clones contracting over day 15 to 85 were CD4/CD8 balanced, with later expanders leaning CD4+.

Input material: PBMCs or a T cell subset sorted from them (not recorded which). The V gene is TRBV29-1, the J gene TRBJ2-7; maybe TRBD2 (6 bases). The origin of this receptor is a man younger than 35 who had mild COVID-19 (a few samples of this study predate the infection). Cell type and time point are not known. CDR3 loop: CSVEGGNEQYF. The DNA for the CDR3 is TGCAGCGTTGAAGGCGGGAACGAGCAGTACTTC.